These 28 T cell receptor beta chains share one sample of origin, sequenced in a study of T cell changes during pregnancy in multiple sclerosis. TCRdb keeps only in-frame clones here, not all; method: immunoSEQ multiplex PCR. Among approximately 40,000 clones listed, about 95% were seen once. Sequenced material: peripheral blood, taken in the second trimester of pregnancy. These receptors all stem from a female donor with multiple sclerosis, enrolled in a pregnancy study.

This chain uses TRBV29-1 with TRBJ2-7; 15 bases match TRBD2. Unmatched junction bases numbered 2, after V lost 6 bases and J lost 2 bases. The germline CDR1 and CDR2 sequences are SQVTM and ANQGSEA. The CDR3 runs to 14 residues. CDR3 protein: CSVGLAGGPYEQYF. CDR3 DNA sequence: TGCAGCGTGGGACTAGCGGGGGGACCCTACGAGCAGTACTTC.

The chain employs TRBV1 and TRBJ2-1; TRBD2 is the table's D call and was not checked against the DNA. TRBV1 is tagged as a pseudogene. The CDR3 loop spans 14 amino acids. This CDR3 is CTSSQDLGGDEQFF. In nucleotides, the CDR3 is TGCACCAGCAGCCAAGATCTAGGAGGGGATGAGCAGTTCTTC.

This chain links TRBV7-2 with TRBJ2-1; 10 nucleotides align to TRBD2. The V gene's germline CDR1 is SGHTA and CDR2 FQGNSA. This CDR3 is built from 15 residues. V trimming: 6 bases; J trimming: 11 bases; junction bases outside the gene matches: 13. The CDR3 DNA follows: TGTGCCAGCAGGATAGGACCTAGCGGGGGAACAAAGCAGTTCTTC. Protein: CASRIGPSGGTKQFF.

This clone appeared once. The chain joins TRBV13 to TRBJ2-3; D is ambiguous. Between the trimmed V and J ends, which lost 5 bases and 4 bases, there was a span of 7 bases. The germline CDR1 and CDR2 sequences are PRHDT and FYEKMQ (reference sequence). The CDR3 is 12 amino acids. The CDR3, as DNA: TGTGCCAGCAGCCCCCTCGCAGATACGCAGTATTTT. The encoded protein is CASSPLADTQYF.

The chain is built from TRBV5-1 and TRBJ1-5, with D uncertain. The CDR3 is 12 amino acids. Germline V gene sequence: CDR1 SGHRS, CDR2 YFSETQ. V dropped 1 base and J dropped 6 bases, with 5 bases sitting between them. CDR3 sequence (DNA): TGCGCCAGCAGCTTGACTGGTCAGCCCCAGCATTTT. Protein: CASSLTGQPQHF.

The chain has TRBV7-7 and TRBJ1-5; a weak D match, TRBD1 (6 bases). Germline V lookup: CDR1 SSHAT, CDR2 FNYEAQ (reference sequence). The CDR3 is 16 amino acids. V dropped 5 bases and J dropped 6 bases, with 20 bases sitting between them. This CDR3 is CASSHKPGGARQPQHF. The CDR3 coding sequence is TGTGCCAGCAGCCATAAGCCTGGGGGGGCGCGTCAGCCCCAGCATTTT.

The rearrangement links TRBV7-8 to TRBJ1-1; D is ambiguous. V gave up 1 base and J gave up 4 bases, with 10 bases separating them. The germline V gene encodes CDR1 SGHVS and CDR2 FQNEAQ. The CDR3 is 14 amino acids. The CDR3 loop is CASSLGRRGTEAFF. The CDR3 region has the DNA TGTGCCAGCAGCTTAGGCAGGCGTGGCACTGAAGCTTTCTTT.

The chain is built from TRBV7-3 and TRBJ1-1, with D perhaps TRBD1 (5 bases). CDR1 is SGHTA, CDR2 FQGTGA, per germline. The CDR3 has 13 residues. V was shortened by 2 bases and J by 12 bases, with 16 bases between the two germline ends. The CDR3 is CASSLVLGGATFF. CDR3 nucleotides: TGTGCCAGCAGCTTAGTATTGGGGGGAGCGACTTTCTTT.

This clone appeared once. This chain uses TRBV10-3 with TRBJ2-3; D is perhaps TRBD2 (5 bases). V was cut by 0 bases and J by 9 bases, with 10 bases left in between. The CDR3 totals 13 residues. Germline CDR1 is ENHRY and CDR2 is SYGVKD. The CDR3 DNA reads TGTGCCATCAGTGAGTCGGAAGGGAGAACGCAGTATTTT. Its protein product is CAISESEGRTQYF.

J is TRBJ1-1 and V is TRBV9, with TRBD1 matching over 7 bases. V was clipped by 3 bases and J by 5 bases; unmatched bases: 10. Germline CDR1 is SGDLS and CDR2 is YYNGEE. The CDR3 covers 15 residues. Here the CDR3 reads CASSATDREGTEAFF. In nucleotides, the CDR3 is TGTGCCAGCAGCGCGACCGACAGGGAAGGGACTGAAGCTTTCTTT.

V usage is TRBV5-4 and J usage is TRBJ2-7; 9 bases fit TRBD2. The length of the CDR3 is 16 residues. V lost 4 bases, J lost 3 bases, and 11 bases stayed unmatched. Germline V gene data show CDR1 as SGHNT and CDR2 as YYREEE (reference sequence). The CDR3 region is CASSLIGSGRHYEQYF. In nucleotides, the CDR3 is TGTGCCAGCAGCCTTATAGGGAGCGGGAGGCACTACGAGCAGTACTTC.

The V gene is TRBV7-9, the J gene TRBJ2-1; 14 bases line up with TRBD2. V was clipped by 1 base and J by 6 bases; unmatched bases: 2. The CDR3 spans 16 residues. The V gene's germline CDR1 is SEHNR and CDR2 FQNEAQ (reference sequence). The CDR3, as DNA: TGTGCCAGCAGCTTAGAGGGACTAGCGGGAGTCAATGAGCAGTTCTTC. Residues: CASSLEGLAGVNEQFF.

Only one count was recorded for this clone. The chain employs TRBV6-6 and TRBJ1-6; D unclear. This CDR3 comprises 13 residues. Germline CDR1 is MNHNY and CDR2 is SVGAGI (reference sequence). Trimming cost V 4 bases and J 4 bases, with 5 bases left between them. The CDR3, as DNA: TGTGCCAGCAGTTCCGTTTATAATTCACCCCTCCACTTT. It yields the protein CASSSVYNSPLHF.

This chain connects TRBV7-3 to TRBJ2-7; 9 nucleotides align to TRBD2. This CDR3 contains 15 residues. The germline CDR1 and CDR2 sequences are SGHTA and FQGTGA. V lost 4 bases and J lost 0; bases outside the gene matches: 4. In DNA form, the CDR3 reads TGTGCCAGCAGCTCAGCGGGAGGCGCCTCCTACGAGCAGTACTTC. Residues: CASSSAGGASYEQYF.

The chain uses TRBV23-1 and TRBJ1-5, with no clear D. TRBV23-1 is an ORF, and what it does is uncertain. Between the trimmed V and J ends, which lost 2 bases and 2 bases, there was a span of 19 bases. The CDR3 has 18 residues. Here the CDR3 DNA reads TGCGCCAGCAGTCAAAGGGAGCAGGACGGACCCCGCAATCAGCCCCAGCATTTT. Translated: CASSQREQDGPRNQPQHF.

This chain connects TRBV6-6 to TRBJ1-2, with 9 bases that match TRBD1. Germline V gives CDR1 MNHNY, CDR2 SVGAGI (reference sequence). Trimming cost V 0 bases and J 2 bases; bases outside gene matches: 4. CDR3 length equals 16 residues. The DNA of the CDR3 is TGTGCCAGCAGTTACTCCCACAGGGGGCCGAACTATGGCTACACCTTC. It codes for CASSYSHRGPNYGYTF.

The V and J genes are TRBV25-1 and TRBJ2-4; weak D call: TRBD2 (5 bases). This CDR3 has 15 amino acids. Germline assignment: CDR1 MGHDK and CDR2 SYGVNS. Trimming shortened V by 4 bases and J by 1 base, and 11 bases separated the two germline ends. The CDR3 DNA reads TGTGCCAGCAGTGGAGGGAGTCGCGCCAAAAACATTCAGTACTTC. Protein product: CASSGGSRAKNIQYF.

This sequence joins TRBV29-1 and TRBJ1-1; tentative D call: TRBD1 (5 bases). The V and J ends lost 7 bases and 1 base respectively, with 10 bases between them. Per the germline V gene, CDR1 is SQVTM and CDR2 is ANQGSEA. The length of the CDR3 is 12 residues. In nucleotides, the CDR3 is TGCAGCGCGGGGGGAAGGAACACTGAAGCTTTCTTT. It is translated as CSAGGRNTEAFF.

This rearrangement joins TRBV5-1 to TRBJ1-3; D is perhaps TRBD1 (6 bases). The V and J ends lost 4 bases and 1 base respectively, with 9 bases between them. Looked up from germline, CDR1 is SGHRS and CDR2 is YFSETQ. This CDR3 has 14 amino acids. In nucleotides, the CDR3 is TGCGCCAGCAGCCTCGGGACATCTGGAAACACCATATATTTT. Residues: CASSLGTSGNTIYF.

The rearrangement joins TRBV6-1 to TRBJ2-5; the D is unclear. CDR3 length: 14 amino acids. Germline V gene lookup returns CDR1 MNHNS and CDR2 SASEGT. V was shortened by 1 base and J by 1 base, with 7 bases between the two germline ends. CDR3 nucleotides: TGTGCCAGCAGTGAAGGGCACCCCCAAGAGACCCAGTACTTC. Translating gives CASSEGHPQETQYF.

A single count supports this clone. This chain joins TRBV5-3 and TRBJ2-1; maybe TRBD1 (5 bases). TRBV5-3 is designated an ORF whose function remains uncertain. This CDR3 comprises 17 residues. The ends were cut back, 0 bases at V and 3 bases at J, with 16 bases in the middle. CDR3 residues: CARSLEPAGPNYNEQFF. Written as DNA, the CDR3 is TGTGCCAGAAGCTTGGAGCCCGCAGGGCCTAACTACAATGAGCAGTTCTTC.

The gene calls are TRBV18 and TRBJ2-7; D possibly corresponds to TRBD2 (5 bases). CDR3 size: 19 residues. Trimming cost V 0 bases and J 5 bases, with 26 bases left between them. Germline V gene lookup returns CDR1 KGHSH and CDR2 LQKENI. The CDR3 sequence is CASSPPTSTAGARFHEQYF. The CDR3 coding sequence is TGTGCCAGCTCACCACCCACTTCTACTGCGGGTGCTAGATTCCACGAGCAGTACTTC.

A remark on this clone: The sample has other DNA sequences that encode this CDR3 too. The genes are TRBV6-5 and TRBJ1-5; D is ambiguous. Germline CDR1 reads MNHEY; CDR2 reads SVGAGI. The V end lost 6 bases, the J end lost 4 bases, and 10 bases lay between the germline ends. CDR3 length equals 13 residues. The CDR3 region is CASSLDRNQPQHF. CDR3 in DNA: TGTGCCAGCAGCCTAGATCGGAATCAGCCCCAGCATTTT.

The chain recombines TRBV18 with TRBJ2-7; TRBD2 agrees at 13 bases. The germline gives CDR1 KGHSH, CDR2 LQKENI. This CDR3 comprises 15 residues. V lost 0 bases and J lost 6; bases outside the gene matches: 2. The CDR3 sequence: CASSPPGLAGTEQYF. CDR3 DNA: TGTGCCAGCTCACCACCGGGACTAGCGGGGACCGAGCAGTACTTC. The full variable domain, rest sourced from reference TRBV18 and TRBJ2-7, is NAGVMQNPRHLVRRRGQEARLRCSPMKGHSHVYWYRQLPEEGLKFMVYLQKENIIDESGMPKERFSAEFPKEGPSILRIQQVVRGDSAAYFCASSPPGLAGTEQYFGPGTRLTVT.

This clone appeared once. The chain uses TRBV10-1 and TRBJ2-7, with 12 bases matching TRBD2. This CDR3 is built from 15 residues. The germline CDR1 and CDR2 sequences are WNHNN and SYGVQD (reference sequence). Trimming cost V 6 bases and J 6 bases; bases outside gene matches: 9. The DNA of the CDR3 is TGCGCCAGCAGCCCAAGTCTAGCGGGAGGGATCGAGCAGTACTTC. Translation: CASSPSLAGGIEQYF.

This chain links TRBV5-1 with TRBJ2-1, with 10 bases identical to TRBD2. V shed 2 bases, J shed 4 bases, and the junction held 3 bases outside the gene matches. This CDR3 has 15 amino acids. Looked up from germline, CDR1 is SGHRS and CDR2 is YFSETQ. The DNA for the CDR3 is TGCGCCAGCAGCTTAACGGGACTAGCGTACAATGAGCAGTTCTTC. Its translation is CASSLTGLAYNEQFF.

The rearrangement joins TRBV27 to TRBJ2-1; 11 nucleotides line up with TRBD2. Losses at the gene ends were 5 bases for V and 8 bases for J; bases not matched to a gene: 11. The CDR3 loop spans 16 amino acids. Germline lookup yields CDR1 MNHEY and CDR2 SMNVEV (reference sequence). The CDR3 coding sequence is TGTGCCAGCAGTCCTACCGGGACTAGCGGATCTTATGAGCAGTTCTTC. It encodes CASSPTGTSGSYEQFF.

The chain joins TRBV7-2 to TRBJ1-1; no definite D call. Germline V CDR1 and CDR2: SGHTA, FQGNSA. The V end lost 1 base, the J end lost 6 bases, and 9 bases lay between the germline ends. The CDR3 totals 13 residues. The CDR3 here is CASSLVVSSEAFF. In DNA form, the CDR3 reads TGTGCCAGCAGCTTAGTAGTCTCATCTGAAGCTTTCTTT.